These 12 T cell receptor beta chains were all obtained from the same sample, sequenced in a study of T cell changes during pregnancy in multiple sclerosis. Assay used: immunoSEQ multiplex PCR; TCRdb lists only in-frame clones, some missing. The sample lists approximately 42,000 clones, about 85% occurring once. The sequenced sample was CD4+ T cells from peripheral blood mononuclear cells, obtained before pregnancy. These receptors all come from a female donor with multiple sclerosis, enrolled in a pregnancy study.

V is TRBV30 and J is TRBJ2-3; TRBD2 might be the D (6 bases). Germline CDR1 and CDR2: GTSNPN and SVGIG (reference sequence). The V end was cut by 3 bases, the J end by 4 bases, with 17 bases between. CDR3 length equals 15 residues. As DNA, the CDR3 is TGTGCCTGGAGCGTACCCGGGACTTTCTCAGATACGCAGTATTTT. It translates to CAWSVPGTFSDTQYF.

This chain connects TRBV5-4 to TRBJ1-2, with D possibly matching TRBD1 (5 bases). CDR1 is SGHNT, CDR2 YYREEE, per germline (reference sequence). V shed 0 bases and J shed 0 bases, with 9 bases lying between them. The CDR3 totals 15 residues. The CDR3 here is CASSLGGASNYGYTF. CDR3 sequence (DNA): TGTGCCAGCAGCTTGGGTGGGGCCTCTAACTATGGCTACACCTTC.

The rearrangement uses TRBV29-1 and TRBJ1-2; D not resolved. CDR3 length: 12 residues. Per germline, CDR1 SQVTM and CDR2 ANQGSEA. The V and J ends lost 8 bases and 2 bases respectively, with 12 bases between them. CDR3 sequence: CSSLAVNYGYTF. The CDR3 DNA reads TGCAGCTCCCTCGCAGTCAACTATGGCTACACCTTC.

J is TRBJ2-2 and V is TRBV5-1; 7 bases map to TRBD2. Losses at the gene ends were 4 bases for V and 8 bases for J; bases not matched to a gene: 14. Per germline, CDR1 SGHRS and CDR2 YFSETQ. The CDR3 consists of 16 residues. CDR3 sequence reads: CASSHGLVASTGELFF. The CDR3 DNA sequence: TGCGCCAGCAGCCACGGACTAGTGGCGTCAACGGGGGAGCTGTTTTTT.

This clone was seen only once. In DNA, the CDR3 is TGCGCCAGCAGCCCTACGCGACAGGGTTTCTCCTACGAGCAGTACTTC. Its protein is CASSPTRQGFSYEQYF. This sequence joins TRBV4-3 and TRBJ2-7, with 7 bases lining up with TRBD1. The V and J ends lost 4 bases and 0 bases, in that order; junction bases with no gene match: 9. CDR1 and CDR2 (germline): LGHNA, YSLEER. The CDR3 has 16 amino acids.

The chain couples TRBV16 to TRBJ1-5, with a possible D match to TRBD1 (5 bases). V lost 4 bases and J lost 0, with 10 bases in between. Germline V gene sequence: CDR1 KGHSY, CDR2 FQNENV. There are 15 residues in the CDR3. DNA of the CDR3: TGTGCCAGCAGCCGCACAGGTTATAGCAATCAGCCCCAGCATTTT. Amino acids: CASSRTGYSNQPQHF.

The CDR3, as DNA: TGTGCCAGCAGCTTATATACGGGGTTGGAAAACGAGCAGTACTTC. Its protein product is CASSLYTGLENEQYF. This chain uses TRBV7-2 with TRBJ2-7, with D perhaps matching TRBD2 (5 bases). The CDR3 covers 15 residues. Trimming left V 2 bases short and J 5 bases short, with 16 bases between. The V gene's germline CDR1 is SGHTA and CDR2 FQGNSA. Based on the CDR3 plus reference TRBV7-2 and TRBJ2-7, the full variable domain is GAGVSQSPSNKVTEKGKDVELRCDPISGHTALYWYRQSLGQGLEFLIYFQGNSAPDKSGLPSDRFSAERTGGSVSTLTIQRTQQEDSAVYLCASSLYTGLENEQYFGPGTRLTVT.

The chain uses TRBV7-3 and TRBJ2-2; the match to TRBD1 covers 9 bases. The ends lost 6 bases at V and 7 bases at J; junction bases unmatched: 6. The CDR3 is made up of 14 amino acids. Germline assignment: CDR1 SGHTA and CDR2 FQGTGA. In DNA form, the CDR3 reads TGTGCCAGCAGGGGACAGGGTGTTAGCGGGGAGCTGTTTTTT. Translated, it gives CASRGQGVSGELFF.

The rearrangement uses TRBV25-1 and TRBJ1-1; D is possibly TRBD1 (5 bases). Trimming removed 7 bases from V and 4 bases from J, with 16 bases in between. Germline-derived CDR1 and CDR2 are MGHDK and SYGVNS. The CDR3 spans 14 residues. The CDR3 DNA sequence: TGTGCCAGCAAAGGTTATAGGGACTCCACTGAAGCTTTCTTT. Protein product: CASKGYRDSTEAFF.

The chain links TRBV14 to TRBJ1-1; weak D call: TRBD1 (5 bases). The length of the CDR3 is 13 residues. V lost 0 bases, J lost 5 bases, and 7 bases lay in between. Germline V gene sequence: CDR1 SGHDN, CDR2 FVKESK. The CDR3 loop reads CASSQEGETEAFF. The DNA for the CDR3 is TGTGCCAGCAGCCAAGAAGGGGAAACTGAAGCTTTCTTT.

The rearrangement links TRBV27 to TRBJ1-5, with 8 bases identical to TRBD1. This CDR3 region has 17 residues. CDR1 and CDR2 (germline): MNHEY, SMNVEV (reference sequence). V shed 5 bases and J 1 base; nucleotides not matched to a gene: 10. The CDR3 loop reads CASSPADRAGSNQPQHF. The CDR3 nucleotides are TGTGCCAGCAGTCCAGCGGACAGGGCGGGGAGCAATCAGCCCCAGCATTTT.

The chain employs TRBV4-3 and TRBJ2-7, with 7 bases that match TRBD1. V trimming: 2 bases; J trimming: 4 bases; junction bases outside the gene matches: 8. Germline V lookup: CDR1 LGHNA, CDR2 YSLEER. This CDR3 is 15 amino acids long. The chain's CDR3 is CASSQQKQGHYEQYF. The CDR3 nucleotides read TGCGCCAGCAGCCAACAAAAACAGGGGCATTACGAGCAGTACTTC.